This T cell receptor beta chain originates from a study of glioma-infiltrating T cells after dendritic cell vaccination. About the study: Treatment, given 2003 to 2012, was autologous tumor lysate-pulsed dendritic cell vaccination. Monocyte-derived dendritic cells, cultured 7 to 8 days with IL-4 and GM-CSF, were pulsed with autologous tumor lysate.

Whole-study results and caveats: TCR clonality showed no direct relationship with survival.

The PCR used 60 V beta and 13 J beta primers. Libraries were prepared by immunoSEQ multiplex PCR; TCRdb keeps only in-frame clonotypes and omits some of them. The table includes about 73,000 clones, roughly four fifths detected once. Regarding this clone: The target antigen is unknown.

Germline CDR1 reads SGDLS; CDR2 reads YYNGEE. The CDR3 is made up of 15 amino acids. V shed 0 bases and J shed 7 bases, with 13 bases lying between them. Sequencing used blood, obtained before dendritic cell vaccination. This receptor was taken from a human donor with glioblastoma. The chain is built from TRBV9 and TRBJ1-4; weak D call: TRBD1 (5 bases). CDR3 DNA sequence: TGTGCCAGCAGCGTAGGAGGAGGGGCCTCTGAAAAACTGTTTTTT. Its translation is CASSVGGGASEKLFF.